The entry below describes one T cell receptor (beta chain). V lost 4 bases and J lost 4; bases outside the gene matches: 10. CDR1 and CDR2 (germline): SGHNT, YYREEE (reference sequence). This CDR3 comprises 16 residues. The entry originates in a study of shared clonotypes between healthy human individuals. Unsorted PBMC replicate PCRs used roughly 270 ng DNA, 25,000 to 35,000 T cell genomes. Produced via immunoSEQ multiplex PCR; TCRdb's table is partial and in-frame only. The sample holds 490,000 or so clones, 70% to 80% seen once. The sequenced sample was PBMCs. This rearrangement joins TRBV5-4 to TRBJ2-5; TRBD2 matches at 10 bases. This TCR came from a woman aged 40 to 49 in good health. Some clones in this sample may be carry-over from other donors' samples. CDR3 loop: CASSINSGRSGETQYF. In DNA form, the CDR3 reads TGTGCCAGCAGCATAAATAGCGGGAGGTCCGGAGAGACCCAGTACTTC.